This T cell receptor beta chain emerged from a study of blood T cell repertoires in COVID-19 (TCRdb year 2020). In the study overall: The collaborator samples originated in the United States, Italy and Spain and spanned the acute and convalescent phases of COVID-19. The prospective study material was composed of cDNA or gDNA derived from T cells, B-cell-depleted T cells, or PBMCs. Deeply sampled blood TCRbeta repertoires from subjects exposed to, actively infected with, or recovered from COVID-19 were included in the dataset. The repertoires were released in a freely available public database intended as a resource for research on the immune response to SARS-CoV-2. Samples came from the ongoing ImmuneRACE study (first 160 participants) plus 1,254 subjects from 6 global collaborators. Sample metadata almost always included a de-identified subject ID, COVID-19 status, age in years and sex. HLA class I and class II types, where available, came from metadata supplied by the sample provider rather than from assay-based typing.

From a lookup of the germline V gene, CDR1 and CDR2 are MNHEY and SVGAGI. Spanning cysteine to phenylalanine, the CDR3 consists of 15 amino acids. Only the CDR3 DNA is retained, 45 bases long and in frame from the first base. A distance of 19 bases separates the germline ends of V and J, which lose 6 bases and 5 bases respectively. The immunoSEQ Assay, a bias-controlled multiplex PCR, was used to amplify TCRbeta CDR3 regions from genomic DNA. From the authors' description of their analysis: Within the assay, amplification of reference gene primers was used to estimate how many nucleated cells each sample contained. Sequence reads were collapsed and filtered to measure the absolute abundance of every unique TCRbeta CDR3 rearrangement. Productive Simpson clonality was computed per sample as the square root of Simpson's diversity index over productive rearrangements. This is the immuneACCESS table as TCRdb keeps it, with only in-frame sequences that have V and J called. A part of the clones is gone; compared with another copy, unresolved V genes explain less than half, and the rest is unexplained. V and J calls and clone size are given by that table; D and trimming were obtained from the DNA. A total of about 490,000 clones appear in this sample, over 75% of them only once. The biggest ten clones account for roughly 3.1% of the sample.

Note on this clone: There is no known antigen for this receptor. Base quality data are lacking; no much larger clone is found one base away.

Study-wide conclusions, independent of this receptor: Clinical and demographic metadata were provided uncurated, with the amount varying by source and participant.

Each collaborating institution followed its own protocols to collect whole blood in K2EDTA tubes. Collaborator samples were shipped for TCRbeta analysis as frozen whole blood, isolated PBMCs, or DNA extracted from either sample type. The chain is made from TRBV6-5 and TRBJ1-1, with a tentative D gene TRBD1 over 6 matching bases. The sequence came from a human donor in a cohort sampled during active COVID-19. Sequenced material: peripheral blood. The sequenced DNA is TGTGCCAGCAGCCCAGCGGGGGGCAAGTGGACTGAAGCTTTCTTT. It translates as CASSPAGGKWTEAFF.